The 21 T cell receptor beta chains given below trace back to one sample, sequenced in a study of blood T cell repertoires in COVID-19. Profiling relied on immunoSEQ multiplex PCR, and the TCRdb table lists in-frame clones only, not all of them. The repertoire holds around 130,000 clones, roughly three quarters seen once, with 7.9% in the top ten. The sequencing input was peripheral blood. These TCRs come from a human donor in a cohort sampled during active COVID-19.

V usage is TRBV5-1 and J usage is TRBJ2-7, with 14 bases that match TRBD2. This CDR3 region has 16 residues. V shed 0 bases and J 3 bases; nucleotides not matched to a gene: 2. The germline gives CDR1 SGHRS, CDR2 YFSETQ. CDR3 DNA: TGCGCCAGCAGCTTGGGACTAGCGGGAGGGATCTACGAGCAGTACTTC. It codes for CASSLGLAGGIYEQYF.

The chain links TRBV3-1 (or the pseudogene TRBV3-2) to TRBJ2-7; no reliable D call. Germline CDR1 and CDR2: LGHDT and YNNKEL (reference sequence). This CDR3 has 15 residues. Trimming removed 1 base at V and 1 base at J, with 11 bases between. The CDR3 nucleotides are TGTGCCAGCAGCCAAGTGGGCAATAAATCCTACGAGCAGTACTTC. Protein sequence: CASSQVGNKSYEQYF.

This clone has a single count. The chain has TRBV5-5 and TRBJ1-5, with D perhaps matching TRBD1 (6 bases). The V end was cut by 1 base, the J end by 0 bases, with 8 bases between. In germline, CDR1 is SGHKS, CDR2 YYEKEE (reference sequence). This CDR3 contains 15 residues. CDR3 protein: CASSLQGFSNQPQHF. The CDR3 DNA follows: TGTGCCAGCAGCTTGCAGGGGTTTAGCAATCAGCCCCAGCATTTT.

This clone was detected only once. V usage is TRBV13 and J usage is TRBJ2-7; TRBD1 agrees at 7 bases. The trim removed 5 bases at V and 4 bases at J, leaving 8 bases unmatched. The CDR3 sequence is 14 residues long. Germline V gene data show CDR1 as PRHDT and CDR2 as FYEKMQ (reference sequence). CDR3 sequence reads: CASSPRDRRYEQYF. As DNA, the CDR3 is TGTGCCAGCAGCCCCCGGGACAGACGTTACGAGCAGTACTTC.

The chain carries TRBV7-2 and TRBJ1-6; TRBD1 might be the D (5 bases). The V end was cut by 6 bases, the J end by 6 bases, with 24 bases between. The V gene's germline CDR1 is SGHTA and CDR2 FQGNSA. The CDR3 runs to 18 residues. The CDR3 DNA sequence: TGTGCCAGCAGTCAGGGTGTGGGTCAGCCTGATCCTAATTCACCCCTCCACTTT. Translation gives CASSQGVGQPDPNSPLHF.

The sample holds a few counts of this clone. V is TRBV19 and J is TRBJ1-3, with 10 bases matching TRBD1. There are 16 residues in the CDR3. V shed 5 bases and J 0 bases; nucleotides not matched to a gene: 4. Germline V CDR1 and CDR2: LNHDA, SQIVND (reference sequence). CDR3 in amino acids: CASSPRTGGSGNTIYF. DNA for the CDR3: TGTGCCAGTAGTCCCCGGACAGGGGGCTCTGGAAACACCATATATTTT.

This clone appeared a few times. This specimen includes other DNA sequences encoding the same CDR3. The chain recombines TRBV4-1 with TRBJ2-7, with TRBD1 matching over 8 bases. Germline V gene data show CDR1 as MGHRA and CDR2 as YSYEKL. CDR3 length: 16 residues. J was trimmed by 1 base and V by 0 bases; bases with no gene match: 5. As DNA, the CDR3 is TGCGCCAGCAGCCAAGAAGATGGGACAGGTTCCTACGAGCAGTACTTC. Translation: CASSQEDGTGSYEQYF.

The J gene is TRBJ1-1, the V gene TRBV6-5, with D uncertain. Trimming took off 2 bases at V and 4 bases at J, with 8 bases between the two ends. Looked up from germline, CDR1 is MNHEY and CDR2 is SVGAGI. The CDR3 has 13 amino acids. In DNA form, the CDR3 reads TGTGCCAGCAGTTACAGAGGAAGCACTGAAGCTTTCTTT. It specifies CASSYRGSTEAFF.

V gene TRBV4-1 combines with J gene TRBJ2-7, with 8 bases identical to TRBD2. V lost 0 bases, J lost 3 bases, and 7 bases stayed unmatched. The CDR3 loop spans 16 amino acids. Germline V gives CDR1 MGHRA, CDR2 YSYEKL. CDR3 coding DNA: TGCGCCAGCAGCCAAGATGGAGCGGGAGTGAGCTACGAGCAGTACTTC. Amino acids: CASSQDGAGVSYEQYF.

The chain employs TRBV3-1 (or the pseudogene TRBV3-2) and TRBJ2-7; D perhaps matches TRBD2 (5 bases). The CDR3 is 15 residues long. CDR1 LGHDT and CDR2 YNNKEL come from the germline V gene (reference sequence). The V end lost 4 bases, the J end lost 0 bases, and 13 bases lay between the germline ends. The CDR3 DNA reads TGTGCCAGCAGCCCGTCGAGGCGGGTCTCCTACGAGCAGTACTTC. Protein product: CASSPSRRVSYEQYF.

The rearrangement links TRBV11-2 to TRBJ2-5; D call uncertain. This CDR3 is built from 15 residues. Germline CDR1 is SGHAT and CDR2 is FQNNGV. V lost 0 bases and J 1 base, leaving 9 bases between the germline ends. CDR3: CASSLEDASQETQYF. The CDR3 DNA reads as TGTGCCAGCAGCTTAGAAGACGCTAGCCAAGAGACCCAGTACTTC.

The chain combines TRBV2 with TRBJ2-7, with D possibly being TRBD2 (5 bases). From germline, CDR1 is SNHLY and CDR2 FYNNEI. V lost 6 bases to trimming and J lost 6 bases, with 9 bases between them. This CDR3 has 11 amino acids. The chain's CDR3 is CASRRGPEQYF. The CDR3 DNA reads as TGTGCCAGCAGGAGAGGGCCCGAGCAGTACTTC.

The gene calls are TRBV25-1 and TRBJ2-7, with D perhaps matching TRBD1 (6 bases). From germline, CDR1 is MGHDK and CDR2 SYGVNS. Deletions cut 4 bases from V and 5 bases from J, with 18 bases between. CDR3 length: 15 amino acids. As DNA, the CDR3 is TGTGCCAGCAGTGGCCTTAATTACAGGGACCACGAGCAGTACTTC. This gives the protein CASSGLNYRDHEQYF.

A few counts support this clone. The chain uses TRBV6-5 and TRBJ2-7; TRBD2 matches 10 bases. Germline V gives CDR1 MNHEY, CDR2 SVGAGI. This CDR3 has 14 amino acids. Trimming cost V 5 bases and J 5 bases; bases outside gene matches: 6. CDR3 amino acids: CASSPRLAGHEQYF. The CDR3 DNA follows: TGTGCCAGCAGTCCCAGACTAGCGGGTCACGAGCAGTACTTC.

The rearrangement joins TRBV2 to TRBJ2-7; no firm D call. The germline V and J ends were trimmed by 3 bases and 3 bases, with 6 bases remaining between them. The CDR3 is 12 residues long. Germline-derived CDR1 and CDR2 are SNHLY and FYNNEI. The CDR3 DNA is TGTGCCAGCAGTGAGGGCAGCTACGAGCAGTACTTC. Translated: CASSEGSYEQYF.

The J gene is TRBJ1-2, the V gene TRBV5-4; no clear D gene. This CDR3 has 15 residues. Per germline, CDR1 SGHNT and CDR2 YYREEE (reference sequence). V lost 1 base to trimming and J lost 4 bases, with 14 bases between them. In nucleotides, the CDR3 is TGTGCCAGCAGCTTGTCTGTGGGCGCTGGCTATGGCTACACCTTC. This encodes CASSLSVGAGYGYTF.

This clone was observed a single time. The V gene is TRBV7-9, the J gene TRBJ2-7; 7 positions agree with TRBD1. The CDR3 has 12 residues. After removal of 5 bases from V and 7 bases from J, the junction contained 5 bases not matched to a gene. Germline V CDR1 and CDR2: SEHNR, FQNEAQ (reference sequence). Here the CDR3 reads CASSQRGLEQYF. CDR3 nucleotides: TGTGCCAGCAGCCAGAGGGGGCTAGAGCAGTACTTC.

V gene TRBV7-2 combines with J gene TRBJ2-7, with D possibly TRBD2 on 6 matching bases. Deletions cut 5 bases from V and 4 bases from J, with 21 bases between. The CDR3 consists of 16 residues. Germline CDR1 is SGHTA and CDR2 is FQGNSA. CDR3 loop: CASSLGGAPVVYEQYF. The DNA of the CDR3 is TGTGCCAGCAGCCTCGGGGGTGCCCCGGTCGTGTACGAGCAGTACTTC.

This chain links TRBV5-1 with TRBJ2-7; 8 nucleotides agree with TRBD1. Germline V gives CDR1 SGHRS, CDR2 YFSETQ. This CDR3 has 14 amino acids. Losses at the gene ends were 3 bases for V and 5 bases for J; bases not matched to a gene: 7. The DNA for the CDR3 is TGCGCCAGCAGCTCGCACGGACAGGGAGACGAGCAGTACTTC. It codes for CASSSHGQGDEQYF.

The chain carries TRBV7-9 and TRBJ2-6, with TRBD1 matching 9 bases. After removal of 1 base from V and 1 base from J, the junction contained 2 bases not matched to a gene. This CDR3 is 17 amino acids long. The germline V gene has CDR1 SEHNR and CDR2 FQNEAQ (reference sequence). CDR3 sequence: CASSLGTGESGANVLTF. The CDR3 region has the DNA TGTGCCAGCAGCTTAGGGACAGGGGAGTCTGGGGCCAACGTCCTGACTTTC. Drawing the rest from reference TRBV7-9 and TRBJ2-6, the complete variable domain is DTGVSQNPRHKITKRGQNVTFRCDPISEHNRLYWYRQTLGQGPEFLTYFQNEAQLEKSRLLSDRFSAERPKGSFSTLEIQRTEQGDSAMYLCASSLGTGESGANVLTFGAGSRLTVL.

This chain joins TRBV5-6 and TRBJ1-2; tentatively, D is TRBD1 (5 bases). This CDR3 comprises 12 residues. The germline V gene encodes CDR1 SGHDT and CDR2 YYEEEE. Trimming took off 4 bases at V and 6 bases at J, with 10 bases between the two ends. CDR3 bases: TGTGCCAGCAGCAGGGACTTCCATGGCTACACCTTC. This encodes CASSRDFHGYTF. The complete variable domain, with remaining parts taken from reference TRBV5-6 and TRBJ1-2, reads DAGVTQSPTHLIKTRGQQVTLRCSPKSGHDTVSWYQQALGQGPQFIFQYYEEEERQRGNFPDRFSGHQFPNYSSELNVNALLLGDSALYLCASSRDFHGYTFGSGTRLTVV.